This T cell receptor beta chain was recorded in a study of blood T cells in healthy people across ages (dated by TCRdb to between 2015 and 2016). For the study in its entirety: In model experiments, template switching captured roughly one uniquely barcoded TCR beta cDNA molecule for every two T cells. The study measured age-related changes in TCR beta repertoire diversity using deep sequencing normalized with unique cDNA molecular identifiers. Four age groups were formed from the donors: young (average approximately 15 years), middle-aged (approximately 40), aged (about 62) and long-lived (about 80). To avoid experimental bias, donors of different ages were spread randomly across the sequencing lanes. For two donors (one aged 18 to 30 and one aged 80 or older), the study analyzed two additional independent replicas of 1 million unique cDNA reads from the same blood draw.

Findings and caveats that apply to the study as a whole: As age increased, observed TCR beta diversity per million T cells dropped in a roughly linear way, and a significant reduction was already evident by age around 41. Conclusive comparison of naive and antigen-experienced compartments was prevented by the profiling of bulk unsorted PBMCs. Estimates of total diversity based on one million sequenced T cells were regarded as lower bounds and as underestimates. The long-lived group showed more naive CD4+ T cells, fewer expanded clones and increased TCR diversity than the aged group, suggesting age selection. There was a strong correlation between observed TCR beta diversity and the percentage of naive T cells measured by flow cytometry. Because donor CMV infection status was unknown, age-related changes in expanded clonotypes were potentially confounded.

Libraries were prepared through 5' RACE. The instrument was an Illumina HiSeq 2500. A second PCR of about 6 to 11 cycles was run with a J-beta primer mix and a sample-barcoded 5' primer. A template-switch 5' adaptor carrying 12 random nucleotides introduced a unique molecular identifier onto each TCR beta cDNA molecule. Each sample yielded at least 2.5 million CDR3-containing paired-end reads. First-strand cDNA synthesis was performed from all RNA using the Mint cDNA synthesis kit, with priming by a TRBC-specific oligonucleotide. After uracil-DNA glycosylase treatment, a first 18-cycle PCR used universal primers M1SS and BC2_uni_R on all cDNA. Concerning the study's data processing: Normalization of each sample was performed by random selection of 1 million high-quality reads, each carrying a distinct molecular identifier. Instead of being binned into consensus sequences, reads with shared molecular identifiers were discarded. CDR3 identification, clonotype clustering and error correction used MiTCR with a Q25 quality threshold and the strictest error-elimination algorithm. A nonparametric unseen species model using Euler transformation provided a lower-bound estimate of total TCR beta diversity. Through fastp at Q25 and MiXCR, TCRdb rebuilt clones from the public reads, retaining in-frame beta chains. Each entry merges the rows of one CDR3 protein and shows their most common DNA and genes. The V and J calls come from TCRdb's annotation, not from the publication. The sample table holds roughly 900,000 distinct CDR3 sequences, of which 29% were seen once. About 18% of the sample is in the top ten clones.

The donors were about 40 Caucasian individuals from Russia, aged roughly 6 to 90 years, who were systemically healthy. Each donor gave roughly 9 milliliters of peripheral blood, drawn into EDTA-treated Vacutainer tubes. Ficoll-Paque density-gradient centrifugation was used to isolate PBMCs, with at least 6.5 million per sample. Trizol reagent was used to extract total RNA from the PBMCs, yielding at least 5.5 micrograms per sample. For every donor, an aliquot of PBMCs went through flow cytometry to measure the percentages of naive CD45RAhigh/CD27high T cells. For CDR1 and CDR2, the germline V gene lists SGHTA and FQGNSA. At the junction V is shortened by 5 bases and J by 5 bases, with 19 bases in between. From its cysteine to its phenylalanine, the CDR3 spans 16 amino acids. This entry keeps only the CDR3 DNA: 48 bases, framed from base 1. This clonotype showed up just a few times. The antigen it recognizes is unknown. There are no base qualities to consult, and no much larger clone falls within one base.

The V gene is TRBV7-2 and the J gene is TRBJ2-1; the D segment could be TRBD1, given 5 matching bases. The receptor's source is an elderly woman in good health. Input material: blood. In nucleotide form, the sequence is TGTGCCAGCAGCACCAGACAGAGCATCCATCACAATGAGCAGTTCTTC. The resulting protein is CASSTRQSIHHNEQFF.